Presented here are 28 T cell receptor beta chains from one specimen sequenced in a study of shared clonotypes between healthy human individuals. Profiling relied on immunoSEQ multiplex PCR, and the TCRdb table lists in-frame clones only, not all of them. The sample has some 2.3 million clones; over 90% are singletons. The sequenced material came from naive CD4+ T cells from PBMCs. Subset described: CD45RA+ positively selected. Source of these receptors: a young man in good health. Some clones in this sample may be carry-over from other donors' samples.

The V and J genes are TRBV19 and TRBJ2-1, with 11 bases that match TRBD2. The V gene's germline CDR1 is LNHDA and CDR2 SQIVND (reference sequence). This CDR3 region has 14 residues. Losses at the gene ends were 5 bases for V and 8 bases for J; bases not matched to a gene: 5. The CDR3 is CASSPLAGGYEQFF. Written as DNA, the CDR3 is TGTGCCAGTAGTCCTTTAGCGGGAGGGTATGAGCAGTTCTTC.

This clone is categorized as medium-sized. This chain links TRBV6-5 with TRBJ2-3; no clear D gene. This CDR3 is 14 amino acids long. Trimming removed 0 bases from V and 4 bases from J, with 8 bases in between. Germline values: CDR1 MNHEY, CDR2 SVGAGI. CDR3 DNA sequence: TGTGCCAGCAGTTACTCGACTGGGTCAGATACGCAGTATTTT. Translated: CASSYSTGSDTQYF.

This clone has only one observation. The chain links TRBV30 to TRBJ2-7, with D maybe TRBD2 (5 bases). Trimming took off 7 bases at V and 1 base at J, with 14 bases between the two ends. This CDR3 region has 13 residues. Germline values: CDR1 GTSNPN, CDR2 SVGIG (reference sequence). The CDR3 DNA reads TGTGCCTCAAAGAAAGCGGAGTCCTACGAGCAGTACTTC. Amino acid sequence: CASKKAESYEQYF.

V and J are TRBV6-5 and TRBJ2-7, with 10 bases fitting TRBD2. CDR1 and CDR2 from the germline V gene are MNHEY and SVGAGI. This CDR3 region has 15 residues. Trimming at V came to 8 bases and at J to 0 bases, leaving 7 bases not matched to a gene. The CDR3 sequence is CASGRAGGRSYEQYF. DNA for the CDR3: TGTGCCAGCGGGCGAGCGGGAGGGCGCTCCTACGAGCAGTACTTC.

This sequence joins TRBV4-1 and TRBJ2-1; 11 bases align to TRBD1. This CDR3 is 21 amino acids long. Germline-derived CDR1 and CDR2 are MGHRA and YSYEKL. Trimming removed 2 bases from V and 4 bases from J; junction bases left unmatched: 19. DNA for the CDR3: TGCGCCAGCAGCCAACCCACACCGGGACAGGGGGGAGCGGGAATGTACAATGAGCAGTTCTTC. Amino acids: CASSQPTPGQGGAGMYNEQFF.

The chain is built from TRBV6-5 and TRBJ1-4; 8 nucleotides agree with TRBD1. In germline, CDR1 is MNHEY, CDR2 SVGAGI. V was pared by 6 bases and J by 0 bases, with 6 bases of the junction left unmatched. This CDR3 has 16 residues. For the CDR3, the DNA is TGTGCCAGCAGGTACCTGACAGGGGCAACTAATGAAAAACTGTTTTTT. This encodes CASRYLTGATNEKLFF.

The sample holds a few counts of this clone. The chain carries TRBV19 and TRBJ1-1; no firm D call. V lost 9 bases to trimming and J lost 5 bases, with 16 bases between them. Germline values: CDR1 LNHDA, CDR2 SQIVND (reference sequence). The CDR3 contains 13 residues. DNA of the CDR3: TGTGCCAGCCCGTGGGCTGGCGAGACTGAAGCTTTCTTT. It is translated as CASPWAGETEAFF.

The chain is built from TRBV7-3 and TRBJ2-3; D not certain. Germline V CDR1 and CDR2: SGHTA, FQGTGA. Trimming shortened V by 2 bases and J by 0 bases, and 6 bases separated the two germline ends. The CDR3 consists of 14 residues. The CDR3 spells CASSLRASTDTQYF. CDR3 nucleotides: TGTGCCAGCAGCTTACGGGCTAGCACAGATACGCAGTATTTT.

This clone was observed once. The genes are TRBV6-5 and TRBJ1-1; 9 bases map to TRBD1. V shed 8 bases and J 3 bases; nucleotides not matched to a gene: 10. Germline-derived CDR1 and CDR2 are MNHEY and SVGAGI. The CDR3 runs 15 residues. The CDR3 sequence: CASLGTGLGYTEAFF. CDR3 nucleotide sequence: TGTGCCAGCCTCGGGACAGGGTTAGGATACACTGAAGCTTTCTTT.

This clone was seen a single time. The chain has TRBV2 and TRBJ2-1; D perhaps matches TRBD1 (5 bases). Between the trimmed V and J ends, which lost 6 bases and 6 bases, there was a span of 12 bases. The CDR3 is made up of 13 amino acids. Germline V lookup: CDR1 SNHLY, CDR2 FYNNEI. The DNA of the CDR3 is TGTGCCAGCAGGGGCGGACAATCCAATGAGCAGTTCTTC. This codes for CASRGGQSNEQFF.

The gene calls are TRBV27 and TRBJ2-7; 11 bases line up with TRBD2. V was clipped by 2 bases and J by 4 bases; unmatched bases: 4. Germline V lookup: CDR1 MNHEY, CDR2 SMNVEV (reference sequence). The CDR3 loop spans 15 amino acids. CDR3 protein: CASSLKLAGVYEQYF. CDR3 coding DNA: TGTGCCAGCAGTTTAAAACTAGCGGGAGTTTACGAGCAGTACTTC.

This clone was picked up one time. Written as DNA, the CDR3 is TGTGCCAGCAGCTTAGCGTTCAGCACAGATACGCAGTATTTT. Its translation: CASSLAFSTDTQYF. V is TRBV11-2 and J is TRBJ2-3, with D hard to call. Germline lookup yields CDR1 SGHAT and CDR2 FQNNGV. The CDR3 is 14 amino acids. Deletions cut 1 base from V and 0 bases from J, with 5 bases between.

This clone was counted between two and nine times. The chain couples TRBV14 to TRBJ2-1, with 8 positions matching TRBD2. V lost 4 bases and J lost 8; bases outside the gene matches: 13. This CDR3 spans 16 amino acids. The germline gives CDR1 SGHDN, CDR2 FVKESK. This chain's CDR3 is CASSLVVAGTQDEQFF. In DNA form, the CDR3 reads TGTGCCAGCAGCCTCGTGGTAGCGGGGACTCAGGATGAGCAGTTCTTC.

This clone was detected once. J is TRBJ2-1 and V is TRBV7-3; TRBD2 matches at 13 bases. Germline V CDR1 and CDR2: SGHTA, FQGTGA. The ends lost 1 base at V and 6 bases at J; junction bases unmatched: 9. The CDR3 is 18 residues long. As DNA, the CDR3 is TGTGCCAGCAGCTTAATCCCCCTCGGACTAGCGGGAGTCAATGAGCAGTTCTTC. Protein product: CASSLIPLGLAGVNEQFF.

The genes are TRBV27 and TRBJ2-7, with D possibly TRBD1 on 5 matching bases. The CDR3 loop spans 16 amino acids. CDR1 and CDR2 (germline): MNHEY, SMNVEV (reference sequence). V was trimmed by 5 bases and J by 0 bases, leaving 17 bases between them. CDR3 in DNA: TGTGCCAGCAGTCCCCTGACAGACCGGAGCTCCTACGAGCAGTACTTC. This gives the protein CASSPLTDRSSYEQYF.

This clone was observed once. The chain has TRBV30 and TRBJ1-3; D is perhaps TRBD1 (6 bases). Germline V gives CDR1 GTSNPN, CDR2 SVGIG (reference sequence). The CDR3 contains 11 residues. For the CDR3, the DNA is TGTGCGGGAGGGGGTTCGCAGACCATATATTTT. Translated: CAGGGSQTIYF.

The CDR3: CAWSVGIHSYNEQFF. The CDR3 DNA is TGTGCCTGGAGTGTAGGTATCCATTCCTACAATGAGCAGTTCTTC. The J gene is TRBJ2-1, the V gene TRBV30; D unclear. Per germline, CDR1 GTSNPN and CDR2 SVGIG (reference sequence). The ends were cut back, 0 bases at V and 1 base at J, with 10 bases in the middle. This CDR3 region has 15 residues.

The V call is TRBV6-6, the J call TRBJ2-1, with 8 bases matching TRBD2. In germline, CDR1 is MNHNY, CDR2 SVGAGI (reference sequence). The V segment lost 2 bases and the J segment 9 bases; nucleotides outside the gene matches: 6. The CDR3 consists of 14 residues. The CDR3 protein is CASSYTGGHVEQFF. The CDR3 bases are TGTGCCAGCAGTTACACGGGGGGGCATGTTGAGCAGTTCTTC.

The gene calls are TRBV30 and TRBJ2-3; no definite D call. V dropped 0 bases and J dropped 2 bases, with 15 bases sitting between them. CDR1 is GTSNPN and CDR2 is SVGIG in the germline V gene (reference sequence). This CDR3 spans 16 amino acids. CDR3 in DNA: TGTGCCTGGAGTGTACAAGATATGGGATACACAGATACGCAGTATTTT. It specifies CAWSVQDMGYTDTQYF.

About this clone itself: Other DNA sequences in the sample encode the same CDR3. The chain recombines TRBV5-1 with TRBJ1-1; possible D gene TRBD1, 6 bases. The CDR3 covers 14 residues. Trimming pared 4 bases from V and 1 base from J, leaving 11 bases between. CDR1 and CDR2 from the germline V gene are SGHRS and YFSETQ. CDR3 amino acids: CASSPQTGNTEAFF. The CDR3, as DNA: TGCGCCAGCAGCCCACAGACAGGGAACACTGAAGCTTTCTTT.

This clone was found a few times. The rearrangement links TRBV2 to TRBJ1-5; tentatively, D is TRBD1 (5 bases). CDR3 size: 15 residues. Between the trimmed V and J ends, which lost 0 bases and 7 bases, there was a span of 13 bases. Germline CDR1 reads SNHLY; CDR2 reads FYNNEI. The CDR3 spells CASSEALGAGQPQHF. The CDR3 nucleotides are TGTGCCAGCAGTGAAGCGCTAGGGGCAGGCCAGCCCCAGCATTTT.

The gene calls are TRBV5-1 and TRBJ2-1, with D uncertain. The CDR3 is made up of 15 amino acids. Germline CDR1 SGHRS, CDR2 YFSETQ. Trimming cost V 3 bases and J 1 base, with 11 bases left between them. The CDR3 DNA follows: TGCGCCAGCAGCTGGGGTTCAGGTTCCTACAATGAGCAGTTCTTC. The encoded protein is CASSWGSGSYNEQFF.

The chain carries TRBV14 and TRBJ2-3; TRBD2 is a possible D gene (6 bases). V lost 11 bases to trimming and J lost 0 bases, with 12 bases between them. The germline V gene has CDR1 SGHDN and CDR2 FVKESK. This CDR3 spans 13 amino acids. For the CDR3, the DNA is TGTGCCGGAGGGAGGCTAAGCACAGATACGCAGTATTTT. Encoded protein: CAGGRLSTDTQYF. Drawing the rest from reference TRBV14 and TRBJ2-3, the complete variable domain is EAGVTQFPSHSVIEKGQTVTLRCDPISGHDNLYWYRRVMGKEIKFLLHFVKESKQDESGMPNNRFLAERTGGTYSTLKVQPAELEDSGVYFCAGGRLSTDTQYFGPGTRLTVL.

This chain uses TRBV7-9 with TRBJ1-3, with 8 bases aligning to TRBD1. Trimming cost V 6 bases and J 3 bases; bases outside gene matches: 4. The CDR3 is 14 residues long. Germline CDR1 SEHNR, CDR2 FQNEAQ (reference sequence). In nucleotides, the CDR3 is TGTGCCAGCAGTTCGGACAGGGATGGAAACACCATATATTTT. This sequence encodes CASSSDRDGNTIYF. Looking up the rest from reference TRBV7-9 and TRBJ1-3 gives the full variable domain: DTGVSQNPRHKITKRGQNVTFRCDPISEHNRLYWYRQTLGQGPEFLTYFQNEAQLEKSRLLSDRFSAERPKGSFSTLEIQRTEQGDSAMYLCASSSDRDGNTIYFGEGSWLTVV.

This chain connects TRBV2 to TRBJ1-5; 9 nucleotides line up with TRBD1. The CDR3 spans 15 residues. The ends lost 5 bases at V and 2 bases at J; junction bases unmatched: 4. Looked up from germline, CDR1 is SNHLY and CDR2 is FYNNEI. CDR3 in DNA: TGTGCCAGCAGTCCGGGACAGGGACGCAATCAGCCCCAGCATTTT. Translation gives CASSPGQGRNQPQHF.

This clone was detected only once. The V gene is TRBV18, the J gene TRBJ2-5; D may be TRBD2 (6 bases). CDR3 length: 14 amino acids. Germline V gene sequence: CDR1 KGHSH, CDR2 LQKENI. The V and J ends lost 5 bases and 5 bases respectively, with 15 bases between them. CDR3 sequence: CASSNTGGLETQYF. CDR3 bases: TGTGCCAGCTCAAACACCGGGGGTTTGGAGACCCAGTACTTC. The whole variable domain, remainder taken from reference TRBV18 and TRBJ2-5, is NAGVMQNPRHLVRRRGQEARLRCSPMKGHSHVYWYRQLPEEGLKFMVYLQKENIIDESGMPKERFSAEFPKEGPSILRIQQVVRGDSAAYFCASSNTGGLETQYFGPGTRLLVL.

In DNA, the CDR3 is TGTGCCAGCGACTCTGGGGCCAACGTCCTGACTTTC. It translates to CASDSGANVLTF. This chain links TRBV2 with TRBJ2-6; D not certain. The CDR3 consists of 12 residues. The germline gives CDR1 SNHLY, CDR2 FYNNEI. V was trimmed by 8 bases and J by 0 bases, leaving 2 bases between them. Full variable domain (outside the CDR3, taken from reference TRBV2 and TRBJ2-6): EPEVTQTPSHQVTQMGQEVILRCVPISNHLYFYWYRQILGQKVEFLVSFYNNEISEKSEIFDDQFSVERPDGSNFTLKIRSTKLEDSAMYFCASDSGANVLTFGAGSRLTVL.

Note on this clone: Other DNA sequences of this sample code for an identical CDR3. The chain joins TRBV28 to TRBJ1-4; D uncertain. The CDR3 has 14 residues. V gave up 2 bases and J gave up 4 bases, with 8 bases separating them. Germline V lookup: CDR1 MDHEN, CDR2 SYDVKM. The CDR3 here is CASSLQPLNEKLFF. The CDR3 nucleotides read TGTGCCAGCAGTTTACAGCCCCTTAATGAAAAACTGTTTTTT.